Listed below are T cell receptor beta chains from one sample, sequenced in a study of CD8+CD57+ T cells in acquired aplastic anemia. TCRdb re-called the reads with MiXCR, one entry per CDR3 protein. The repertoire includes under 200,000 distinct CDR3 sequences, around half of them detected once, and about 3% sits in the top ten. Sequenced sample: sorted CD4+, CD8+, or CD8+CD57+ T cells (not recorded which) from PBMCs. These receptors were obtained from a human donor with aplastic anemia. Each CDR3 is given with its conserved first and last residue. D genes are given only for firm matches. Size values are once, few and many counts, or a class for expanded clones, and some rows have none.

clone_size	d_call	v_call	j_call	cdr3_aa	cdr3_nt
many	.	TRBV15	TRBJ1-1	CATSRGAATLNTEAFF	TGTGCCACCAGCAGAGGAGCAGCGACCCTGAACACTGAAGCTTTCTTT
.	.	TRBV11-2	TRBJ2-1	CASSVGGGGPYNEQFF	TGTGCCAGCAGCGTAGGGGGCGGGGGCCCGTACAATGAGCAGTTCTTC
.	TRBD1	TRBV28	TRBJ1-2	CASSLTGQSCGYTF	TGTGCCAGCAGCCTAACGGGACAGAGCTGTGGCTACACCTTC
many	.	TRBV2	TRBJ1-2	CASRDSTNYGYTF	TGTGCCAGCAGGGACAGTACTAACTATGGCTACACCTTC
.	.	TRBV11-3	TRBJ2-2	CASSQLASQGELFF	TGTGCCAGCAGCCAACTAGCCTCACAAGGGGAGCTGTTTTTT
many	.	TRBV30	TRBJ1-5	CAWSVTGNQPQHF	TGTGCCTGGAGTGTAACGGGCAATCAGCCCCAGCATTTT
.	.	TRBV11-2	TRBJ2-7	CASSFREEQYF	TGTGCCAGCAGCTTCAGGGAAGAGCAGTACTTC
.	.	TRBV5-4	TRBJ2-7	CATQGQGYEQYF	TGTGCCACCCAGGGGCAGGGCTACGAGCAGTACTTC
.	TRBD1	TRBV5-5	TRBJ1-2	CASSTDRAYGYTF	TGTGCCAGCAGCACTGACAGGGCCTATGGCTACACCTTC
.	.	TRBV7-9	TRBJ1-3	CAVLSGNTIYF	TGTGCCGTACTCTCTGGAAACACCATATATTTT
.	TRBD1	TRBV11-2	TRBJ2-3	CASSSDRGGGTDTQYF	TGTGCCAGCAGCTCGGACAGGGGAGGTGGCACAGACACGCAGTATTTT
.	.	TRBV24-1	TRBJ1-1	CATSDSTEFEAFF	TGTGCCACCAGTGATTCGACAGAGTTTGAAGCTTTCTTT
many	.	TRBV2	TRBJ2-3	CASGRRADTQYF	TGTGCCAGCGGTCGGAGGGCAGATACGCAGTATTTT
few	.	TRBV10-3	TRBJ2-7	CAISDSYEQYF	TGTGCCATCAGTGACTCCTACGAGCAGTACTTC
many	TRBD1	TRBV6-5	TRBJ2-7	CATSGTGMREQYF	TGTGCCACCTCCGGGACAGGGATGCGGGAGCAGTACTTC
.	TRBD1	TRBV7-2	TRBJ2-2	CASSRSTGDTGELFF	TGTGCCAGCAGCCGTTCGACAGGGGACACCGGGGAGCTGTTTTTT
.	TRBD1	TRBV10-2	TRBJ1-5	CASSVSRDRAQPQHF	TGCGCCAGCAGTGTGTCGCGGGACAGGGCTCAGCCCCAGCATTTT
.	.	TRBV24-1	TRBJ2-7	CATRQGAEQYF	TGTGCCACCAGGCAGGGCGCCGAGCAGTACTTC
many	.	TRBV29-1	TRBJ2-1	CSVDREYNEQFF	TGCAGCGTTGATAGGGAATACAATGAGCAGTTCTTC
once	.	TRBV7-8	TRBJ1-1	CASNSPVNTEAFF	TGTGCCAGCAATTCACCCGTGAACACTGAAGCTTTCTTT
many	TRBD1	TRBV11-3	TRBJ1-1	CASSSGQGGTEAFF	TGTGCCAGCAGCTCCGGACAGGGAGGCACTGAAGCTTTCTTT
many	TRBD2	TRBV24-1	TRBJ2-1	CATSDRTSGYSSYNEQFF	TGTGCCACCAGTGACCGGACTAGCGGGTACAGCTCCTACAATGAGCAGTTCTTC
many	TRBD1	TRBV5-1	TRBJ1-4	CASSPDWDREEKLFF	TGCGCCAGCAGCCCAGATTGGGACAGGGAGGAAAAACTGTTTTTT
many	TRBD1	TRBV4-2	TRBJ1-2	CASSQGRDRGGYTF	TGTGCCAGCAGCCAAGGCCGGGACAGAGGTGGCTACACCTTC
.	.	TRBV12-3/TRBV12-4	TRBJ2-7	CASSLGQVYEQYF	TGTGCCAGCAGTTTAGGACAGGTGTACGAGCAGTACTTC
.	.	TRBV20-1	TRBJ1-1	CSARPEAFF	TGCAGTGCACGGCCTGAAGCTTTCTTT
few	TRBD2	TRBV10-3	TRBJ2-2	CAIDSGSRNTGELFF	TGTGCCATCGATAGCGGGTCCCGAAACACCGGGGAGCTGTTTTTT
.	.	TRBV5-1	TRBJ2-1	CASSFQWNEQFF	TGCGCCAGCAGCTTCCAATGGAATGAGCAGTTCTTC
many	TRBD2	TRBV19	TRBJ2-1	CASSIGGLAAGDEQFF	TGTGCCAGTAGTATAGGAGGACTAGCGGCTGGCGATGAGCAGTTCTTC
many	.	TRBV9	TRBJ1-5	CASSVDGGYNQPQHF	TGTGCCAGCAGCGTAGACGGGGGGTACAATCAGCCCCAGCATTTT
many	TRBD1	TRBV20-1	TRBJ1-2	CSAAPTNRGHNGYTF	TGCAGTGCGGCCCCCACTAACAGGGGGCACAATGGCTACACCTTC
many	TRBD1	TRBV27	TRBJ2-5	CASSWGQGETQYF	TGTGCCAGCAGTTGGGGACAGGGGGAGACCCAGTACTTC
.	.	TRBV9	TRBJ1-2	CASSVEGHSNYGYTF	TGTGCCAGCAGCGTAGAAGGACATTCTAACTATGGCTACACCTTC
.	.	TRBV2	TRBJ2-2	CARDQLFF	TGTGCCAGGGATCAGCTGTTTTTT
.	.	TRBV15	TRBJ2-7	CATSRAGNPSYEQYF	TGTGCCACCAGCAGAGCGGGCAACCCCTCCTACGAGCAGTACTTC
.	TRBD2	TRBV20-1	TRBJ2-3	CSAPLAGTTDTQYF	TGCAGTGCGCCCCTAGCGGGAACCACAGATACGCAGTATTTT
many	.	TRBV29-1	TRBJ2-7	CSALGHLSYEQYF	TGCAGCGCCCTTGGACACCTCTCCTACGAGCAGTACTTC
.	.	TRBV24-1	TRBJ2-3	CAISEGETRDTQYF	TGTGCCATCAGTGAAGGGGAAACTAGAGATACGCAGTATTTT
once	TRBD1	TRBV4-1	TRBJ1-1	CASSPTGTGATNTEAFF	TGCGCCAGCAGTCCAACCGGGACAGGGGCGACGAACACTGAAGCTTTCTTT
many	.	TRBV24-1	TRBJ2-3	CATSDLKGGTDTQYF	TGTGCCACCAGTGATTTGAAGGGGGGCACAGATACGCAGTATTTT
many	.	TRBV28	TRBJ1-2	CASSSGAQGYTF	TGTGCCAGCAGTTCAGGGGCACAGGGCTACACCTTC
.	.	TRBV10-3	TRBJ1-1	CAISGQGVAEAFF	TGTGCCATCAGTGGCCAAGGCGTCGCTGAAGCTTTCTTT
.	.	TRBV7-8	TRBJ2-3	CASSQPPSGVEDTQYF	TGTGCCAGCAGCCAACCCCCCAGCGGAGTTGAAGATACGCAGTATTTT
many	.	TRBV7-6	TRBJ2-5	CASSLVQTYQETQYF	TGTGCCAGCAGCTTAGTGCAGACGTACCAAGAGACCCAGTACTTC
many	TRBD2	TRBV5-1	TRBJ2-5	CASSQAGAGETQYF	TGCGCCAGCAGTCAAGCGGGAGCGGGAGAGACCCAGTACTTC
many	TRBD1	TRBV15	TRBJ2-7	CATSREIPGTAEQYF	TGTGCCACCAGCAGGGAGATCCCGGGGACAGCCGAGCAGTACTTC